This T cell receptor (beta chain) was profiled in a study of cytomegalovirus exposure and HLA in healthy donors. 60 Vbeta and 13 Jbeta primers were used in PCR. The data were produced by immunoSEQ multiplex PCR, yet TCRdb's version contains in-frame clones alone and is incomplete. The sample includes 83,000 or so clones, about 76% of them seen just once. Germline V gives CDR1 SGHVS, CDR2 FQNEAQ. The CDR3 consists of 17 residues. V was clipped by 1 base and J by 8 bases, with 21 bases between them. The chain is built from TRBV7-8 and TRBJ2-1, with a weak D call TRBD2 (7 bases). The clonotype comes from a woman in her forties in good health and CMV-seropositive. Material for sequencing was PBMCs. This CDR3 is CASSLGVWGGSSDEQFF. CDR3 DNA: TGTGCCAGCAGCTTAGGGGTGTGGGGGGGCTCGTCGGATGAGCAGTTCTTC.